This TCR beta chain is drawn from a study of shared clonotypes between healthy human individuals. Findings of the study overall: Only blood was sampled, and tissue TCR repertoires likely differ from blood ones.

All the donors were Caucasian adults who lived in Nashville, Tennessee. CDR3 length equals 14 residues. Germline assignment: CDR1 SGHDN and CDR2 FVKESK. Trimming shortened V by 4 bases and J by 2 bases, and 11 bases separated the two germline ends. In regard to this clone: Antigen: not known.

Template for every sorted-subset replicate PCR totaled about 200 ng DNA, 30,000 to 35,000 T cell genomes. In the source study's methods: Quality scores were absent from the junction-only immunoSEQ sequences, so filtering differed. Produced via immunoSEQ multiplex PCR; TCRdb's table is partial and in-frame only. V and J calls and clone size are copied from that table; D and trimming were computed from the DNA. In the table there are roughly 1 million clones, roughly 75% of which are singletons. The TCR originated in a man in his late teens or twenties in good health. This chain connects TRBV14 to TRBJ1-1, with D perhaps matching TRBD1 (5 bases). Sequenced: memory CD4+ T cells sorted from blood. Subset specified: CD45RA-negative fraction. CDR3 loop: CASSPYGQNTEAFF. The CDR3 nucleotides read TGTGCCAGCAGCCCATACGGACAAAACACTGAAGCTTTCTTT.